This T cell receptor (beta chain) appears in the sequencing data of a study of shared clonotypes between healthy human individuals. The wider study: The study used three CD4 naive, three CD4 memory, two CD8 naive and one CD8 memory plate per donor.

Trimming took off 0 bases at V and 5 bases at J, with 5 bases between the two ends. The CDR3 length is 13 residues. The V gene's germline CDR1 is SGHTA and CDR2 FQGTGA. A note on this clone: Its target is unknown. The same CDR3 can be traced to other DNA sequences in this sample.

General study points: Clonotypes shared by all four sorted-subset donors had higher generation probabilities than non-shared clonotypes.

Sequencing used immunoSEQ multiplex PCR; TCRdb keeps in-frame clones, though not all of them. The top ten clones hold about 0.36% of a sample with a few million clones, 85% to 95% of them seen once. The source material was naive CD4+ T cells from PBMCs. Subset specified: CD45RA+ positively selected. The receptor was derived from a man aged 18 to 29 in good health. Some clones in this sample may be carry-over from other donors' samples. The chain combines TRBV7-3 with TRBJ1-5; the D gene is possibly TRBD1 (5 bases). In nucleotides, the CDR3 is TGTGCCAGCAGCTTAACGGGGGATCAGCCCCAGCATTTT. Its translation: CASSLTGDQPQHF.